The source of this TCR beta chain is a study of PD-1 blockade in classical Hodgkin lymphoma. A note on this clone: The target antigen is unknown.

Relapse after autologous stem cell transplantation occurred in every patient, and brentuximab vedotin exposure varied. Patients' outcomes at their best amounted to complete response, partial response or progressive disease. Data came from immunoSEQ multiplex PCR; TCRdb stores just in-frame clones and leaves some out. The sample has about 100,000 clones; roughly 89% are singletons. The CDR3 contains 18 residues. Study-wide results and limits: Newly diagnosed patients reportedly trailed healthy donors in baseline TCR diversity.

The chain joins TRBV21-1 to TRBJ1-5; the table's D call TRBD1 went unverified against the DNA. TRBV21-1 is marked as a pseudogene. Sample: peripheral blood mononuclear cells (PBMCs), taken before the second cycle of nivolumab. The receptor comes from a human donor with classical Hodgkin lymphoma. The CDR3, as DNA: TGTGCCAGCAGCCCCCCCAGGACAGCCTGGCGTGGCAATCAGCCCCAGCATTTT. This gives the protein CASSPPRTAWRGNQPQHF.